These 10 T cell receptor beta chains originate from one sample sequenced in a study of blood T cell repertoires in COVID-19. The method was immunoSEQ multiplex PCR; TCRdb's version includes in-frame clones alone and lacks a portion of them. The sample lists a few hundred thousand clones; approximately 87% were seen once. The specimen was peripheral blood. The receptors come from a man in his fifties or sixties who had recovered from COVID-19.

The chain links TRBV28 to TRBJ1-6; 8 bases map to TRBD1. J was trimmed by 9 bases and V by 6 bases; bases with no gene match: 7. CDR3 size: 14 residues. In germline, CDR1 is MDHEN, CDR2 SYDVKM. CDR3 bases: TGTGCCAGCAGGGCCGGGACAGGACTTTCACCCCTCCACTTT. It translates to CASRAGTGLSPLHF.

The V and J genes are TRBV7-8 and TRBJ2-7; 7 bases are a match to TRBD1. V shed 5 bases and J 13 bases; nucleotides not matched to a gene: 11. The CDR3 spans 12 residues. Germline loops: CDR1 SGHVS, CDR2 FQNEAQ. The CDR3 loop is CASSTDRDRVYF. For the CDR3, the DNA is TGTGCCAGCAGCACCGACAGGGATAGAGTATACTTC.

The genes are TRBV2 and TRBJ2-1; 7 bases are shared with TRBD2. Germline V gene lookup returns CDR1 SNHLY and CDR2 FYNNEI. Trimming at V came to 5 bases and at J to 8 bases, leaving 6 bases not matched to a gene. CDR3 size: 13 residues. CDR3 residues: CASSQRLAHEQFF. DNA of the CDR3: TGTGCCAGCAGTCAAAGACTAGCCCATGAGCAGTTCTTC.

This sequence joins TRBV30 and TRBJ2-1, with D perhaps matching TRBD1 (6 bases). CDR1 is GTSNPN, CDR2 SVGIG, per germline (reference sequence). The CDR3 has 15 residues. The V and J ends lost 2 bases and 0 bases respectively, with 11 bases between them. This CDR3 reads CAWSTGPGSYNEQFF. The CDR3 DNA sequence: TGTGCCTGGAGTACAGGGCCCGGCTCCTACAATGAGCAGTTCTTC.

Regarding this clone: Germline is not matched at one junction end, which may reflect a read error. The same CDR3 also results from other DNA sequences found in this sample. This chain links TRBV29-1 with TRBJ2-7; TRBD1 might be the D (6 bases). The CDR3 spans 12 residues. Germline values: CDR1 SQVTM, CDR2 ANQGSEA. In DNA, the CDR3 is TGCAGCGTCGAAGACAGGCTATACGAGCAGTACTTC. Amino acids: CSVEDRLYEQYF.

V usage is TRBV5-1 and J usage is TRBJ1-1; TRBD1 matches 11 bases. From germline, CDR1 is SGHRS and CDR2 YFSETQ. The CDR3 covers 17 residues. V lost 1 base to trimming and J lost 1 base; unmatched junction nucleotides: 6. The CDR3 region has the DNA TGCGCCAGCAGCTTGTACGGACAGGGGGCAGCGAACACTGAAGCTTTCTTT. Translating it yields CASSLYGQGAANTEAFF.

This clone was detected only a few times. The V and J genes are TRBV30 and TRBJ1-5; tentative D call: TRBD1 (5 bases). CDR3 length: 14 residues. V shed 0 bases and J shed 7 bases, with 13 bases lying between them. Germline loops: CDR1 GTSNPN, CDR2 SVGIG (reference sequence). The CDR3 spells CAWSVSKGQQPQHF. DNA of the CDR3: TGTGCCTGGAGTGTAAGTAAGGGGCAACAGCCCCAGCATTTT.

The chain uses TRBV5-4 and TRBJ2-3; a possible D gene is TRBD1 (6 bases). This CDR3 has 14 amino acids. Deletions cut 2 bases from V and 2 bases from J, with 9 bases between. The germline gives CDR1 SGHNT, CDR2 YYREEE (reference sequence). This CDR3 reads CASSFEGDTDTQYF. In DNA, the CDR3 is TGTGCCAGCAGCTTTGAGGGGGACACAGATACGCAGTATTTT.

CDR3 DNA: TGTGCCACCAGTGACCCTAAGACTAGCGCCAATGAGCAGTTCTTC. Encoded protein: CATSDPKTSANEQFF. J is TRBJ2-1 and V is TRBV24-1, with TRBD2 matching 8 bases. The germline V gene encodes CDR1 KGHDR and CDR2 SFDVKD. J gave up 6 bases and V 4 bases, and 7 bases lay outside the gene matches. There are 15 residues in the CDR3.

J is TRBJ2-4 and V is TRBV19, with D possibly being TRBD2 (7 bases). The germline V gene encodes CDR1 LNHDA and CDR2 SQIVND (reference sequence). The CDR3 runs to 16 residues. The ends were cut back, 3 bases at V and 1 base at J, with 13 bases in the middle. CDR3 residues: CASSIAGARAKNIQYF. CDR3 sequence (DNA): TGTGCCAGTAGTATCGCGGGGGCGCGGGCCAAAAACATTCAGTACTTC.